Each of the 13 T cell receptor beta chains below was sequenced from the same sample in a study of cytomegalovirus exposure and HLA in healthy donors. Both 60 Vbeta primers and 13 Jbeta primers went into the PCR. The method was immunoSEQ multiplex PCR; TCRdb's version includes in-frame clones alone and lacks a portion of them. This sample has approximately 200,000 clones, with 75% to 80% found just once. Material for sequencing was PBMCs. These receptors originate from a woman aged 30 to 39 in good health and CMV-seropositive.

The sample holds a few counts of this clone. The chain combines TRBV19 with TRBJ1-5, with 9 bases matching TRBD1. CDR1 LNHDA and CDR2 SQIVND come from the germline V gene (reference sequence). The CDR3 contains 16 residues. V gave up 7 bases and J gave up 6 bases; unmatched junction bases: 13. The CDR3 region is CASTPGTGYDGQPQHF. Here the CDR3 DNA reads TGTGCCAGTACTCCCGGGACAGGGTACGACGGTCAGCCCCAGCATTTT.

The CDR3 nucleotides read TGCGCCAGCAGCCAAGACGCCGGGACAAGGAACACTGAAGCTTTCTTT. It is translated as CASSQDAGTRNTEAFF. This chain joins TRBV4-3 and TRBJ1-1; D is perhaps TRBD1 (6 bases). This CDR3 is built from 16 residues. Germline V gene data show CDR1 as LGHNA and CDR2 as YSLEER. V gave up 0 bases and J gave up 1 base, with 12 bases separating them.

As concerns this clone: An end of the junction does not agree with germline; a read error may underlie this. The chain is built from TRBV2 and TRBJ2-7; D perhaps matches TRBD2 (5 bases). This CDR3 is 12 amino acids long. Looked up from germline, CDR1 is SNHLY and CDR2 is FYNNEI. This CDR3 is CASSDRGRIPYF. The CDR3 DNA sequence: TGTGCCAGCAGTGACCGAGGGCGGATCCCTTATTTC.

The V gene is TRBV7-2, the J gene TRBJ2-1, with D possibly being TRBD1 (6 bases). The CDR3 is 14 amino acids. V lost 2 bases and J lost 7, with 12 bases in between. Germline V gene sequence: CDR1 SGHTA, CDR2 FQGNSA. The CDR3 DNA reads as TGTGCCAGCAGCTTAAGCCCCCAGGGGAATGAGCAGTTCTTC. Encoded protein: CASSLSPQGNEQFF.

This clone was detected only once. The chain carries TRBV6-1 and TRBJ2-1; D not resolved. Germline V gene data show CDR1 as MNHNS and CDR2 as SASEGT. The CDR3 runs 14 residues. V gave up 7 bases and J gave up 3 bases, with 13 bases separating them. This CDR3 is CASNTEEFYNEQFF. The CDR3 DNA reads as TGTGCCAGCAATACCGAGGAATTCTACAATGAGCAGTTCTTC.

The J gene is TRBJ1-3, the V gene TRBV4-1; TRBD1 might be the D (6 bases). Germline assignment: CDR1 MGHRA and CDR2 YSYEKL. V lost 0 bases and J lost 4, with 7 bases in between. This CDR3 contains 14 residues. The CDR3, as DNA: TGCGCCAGCAGCCAAGAGGGACACGGAAACACCATATATTTT. Its protein product is CASSQEGHGNTIYF.

The chain links TRBV6-1 to TRBJ1-2; D is possibly TRBD1 (5 bases). The CDR3 is 14 residues long. Germline CDR1 is MNHNS and CDR2 is SASEGT. V lost 8 bases and J 0 bases, leaving 13 bases between the germline ends. The CDR3 protein is CASWGEYANYGYTF. The CDR3 DNA is TGTGCCAGCTGGGGGGAGTACGCTAACTATGGCTACACCTTC.

This clone showed up just a few times. The identical CDR3 is also encoded by other nucleotide sequences in the sample. This chain's CDR3 is CSVGGRNQPQHF. CDR3 nucleotide sequence: TGCAGCGTTGGGGGCAGGAATCAGCCCCAGCATTTT. The V call is TRBV29-1, the J call TRBJ1-5; possible D gene TRBD1, 5 bases. In germline, CDR1 is SQVTM, CDR2 ANQGSEA. V lost 4 bases, J lost 4 bases, and 8 bases lay in between. The CDR3 length is 12 residues.

The chain is built from TRBV10-3 and TRBJ2-1, with TRBD2 matching over 8 bases. The length of the CDR3 is 17 residues. Germline V gene sequence: CDR1 ENHRY, CDR2 SYGVKD. Losses at the gene ends were 6 bases for V and 4 bases for J; bases not matched to a gene: 14. CDR3 coding DNA: TGTGCCATCAGACTGTCCTCGGGAGGGCTGACGTACAATGAGCAGTTCTTC. Translation: CAIRLSSGGLTYNEQFF.

J is TRBJ1-1 and V is TRBV29-1, with 9 bases lining up with TRBD1. CDR1 SQVTM and CDR2 ANQGSEA come from the germline V gene. V lost 6 bases, J lost 4 bases, and 12 bases stayed unmatched. This CDR3 has 15 residues. The DNA for the CDR3 is TGCAGCGTCCCGGGACAGGGTAGGTTGAGCACTGAAGCTTTCTTT. The encoded protein is CSVPGQGRLSTEAFF.

This chain joins TRBV28 and TRBJ2-1; tentative D call: TRBD2 (5 bases). The length of the CDR3 is 14 residues. V dropped 6 bases and J dropped 8 bases, with 17 bases sitting between them. Germline loops: CDR1 MDHEN, CDR2 SYDVKM. The CDR3 DNA follows: TGTGCCAGCAGCCGGGTGGAGGACGCGTATGAGCAGTTCTTC. Its translation: CASSRVEDAYEQFF.

This clone occurred once. The V gene is TRBV19, the J gene TRBJ2-5, with D tentatively TRBD2 (6 bases). The length of the CDR3 is 14 residues. V lost 10 bases and J 5 bases, leaving 20 bases between the germline ends. Germline CDR1 LNHDA, CDR2 SQIVND (reference sequence). DNA of the CDR3: TGTGCCACCCGGGGGACCCCTGGGCGGGAGACCCAGTACTTC. It is translated as CATRGTPGRETQYF.

CDR3 amino acids: CASSQGAGGSDTQYF. In DNA form, the CDR3 reads TGCGCCAGCAGCCAAGGAGCGGGGGGATCGGATACGCAGTATTTT. This chain joins TRBV4-3 and TRBJ2-3, with 9 bases identical to TRBD2. There are 15 residues in the CDR3. The germline V gene has CDR1 LGHNA and CDR2 YSLEER. The ends lost 1 base at V and 6 bases at J; junction bases unmatched: 5.